The TCR beta chain under discussion was sequenced for a study of chronic HIV infection and antiretroviral therapy. This CDR3 has 12 residues. The germline CDR1 and CDR2 sequences are SGHAT and FQDESV (reference sequence). V shed 3 bases and J shed 5 bases, with 8 bases lying between them. In TCRdb, the 5' RACE reads were re-called with MiXCR into one record per CDR3 protein. The sample has 40,000 to 60,000 distinct CDR3 sequences; about 20% are singletons. Input material: peripheral blood. The sequence came from an adult who had HIV and had not received antiretroviral therapy, or was an uninfected healthy control (not recorded which). This rearrangement joins TRBV11-1 to TRBJ2-7; no clear D gene. The CDR3 DNA sequence: TGTGCCAGCAGCTTCGGACCTCACGAGCAGTACTTC. Translated, it gives CASSFGPHEQYF.